The 15 T cell receptor beta chains in this list originate from one sample, sequenced in a study of graft-versus-host responses after intestinal transplantation. For these receptors, no antigen is known. The table came from immunoSEQ multiplex PCR; TCRdb's copy has only in-frame clones and leaves some out. The sample consists of fewer than 90,000 clones, about 94% of them appearing once. The specimen was unstimulated CD4+ T cells sorted from spleen or lymph node cells, collected before transplant. These receptors came from a human donor who was the organ donor for an intestinal transplant.

The table lists this clone with a count of one. The chain has TRBV7-9 and TRBJ1-4; D perhaps matches TRBD1 (5 bases). Germline loops: CDR1 SEHNR, CDR2 FQNEAQ (reference sequence). The V gene lost 7 bases and the J gene lost 3 bases, with 12 bases spanning the gap. CDR3 length: 14 residues. The CDR3 region is CASTPGGANEKLFF. In DNA form, the CDR3 reads TGTGCCAGCACCCCGGGGGGGGCTAATGAAAAACTGTTTTTT. Full variable domain (remainder filled in from reference TRBV7-9 and TRBJ1-4): DTGVSQNPRHKITKRGQNVTFRCDPISEHNRLYWYRQTLGQGPEFLTYFQNEAQLEKSRLLSDRFSAERPKGSFSTLEIQRTEQGDSAMYLCASTPGGANEKLFFGSGTQLSVL.

DNA of the CDR3: TGCGCCAGCAGCTTGGAGGACAGGGATTCGTCCGAAGCTTTCTTT. This encodes CASSLEDRDSSEAFF. The rearrangement joins TRBV5-1 to TRBJ1-1; 8 bases align to TRBD1. J gave up 8 bases and V 0 bases, and 9 bases lay outside the gene matches. Germline CDR1 reads SGHRS; CDR2 reads YFSETQ. The CDR3 totals 15 residues.

This clone appeared once. The V call is TRBV19, the J call TRBJ1-2, with 8 nucleotides matching TRBD1. The length of the CDR3 is 15 residues. After removal of 4 bases from V and 3 bases from J, the junction contained 7 bases not matched to a gene. Germline values: CDR1 LNHDA, CDR2 SQIVND (reference sequence). This CDR3 is CASSRGDRPDYGYTF. Written as DNA, the CDR3 is TGTGCCAGTAGTAGGGGGGACAGGCCCGACTATGGCTACACCTTC. The full variable domain, with the rest looked up from reference TRBV19 and TRBJ1-2, is DGGITQSPKYLFRKEGQNVTLSCEQNLNHDAMYWYRQDPGQGLRLIYYSQIVNDFQKGDIAEGYSVSREKKESFPLTVTSAQKNPTAFYLCASSRGDRPDYGYTFGSGTRLTVV.

The sample holds one count of this clone. This chain connects TRBV18 to TRBJ1-5; a possible D gene is TRBD1 (5 bases). There are 14 residues in the CDR3. Trimming stripped 1 base from V and 8 bases from J, with 12 bases between. Germline lookup yields CDR1 KGHSH and CDR2 LQKENI. CDR3 protein: CASSPQQVGEPQHF. CDR3 bases: TGTGCCAGCTCACCACAACAGGTCGGAGAGCCCCAGCATTTT.

A note on this clone: This specimen includes other DNA sequences encoding the same CDR3. The chain uses TRBV28 and TRBJ1-6, with a possible D match to TRBD1 (5 bases). The CDR3 covers 17 residues. V lost 6 bases and J 7 bases, leaving 22 bases between the germline ends. CDR1 is MDHEN and CDR2 is SYDVKM in the germline V gene. The CDR3 loop reads CASSSNLPGGYNSPLHF. The CDR3, as DNA: TGTGCCAGCAGCTCCAACCTCCCCGGGGGATACAATTCACCCCTCCACTTT. The full variable domain, rest sourced from reference TRBV28 and TRBJ1-6, is DVKVTQSSRYLVKRTGEKVFLECVQDMDHENMFWYRQDPGLGLRLIYFSYDVKMKEKGDIPEGYSVSREKKERFSLILESASTNQTSMYLCASSSNLPGGYNSPLHFGNGTRLTVT.

The genes are TRBV30 and TRBJ2-5, with a possible D match to TRBD2 (6 bases). The germline V and J ends were trimmed by 7 bases and 5 bases, with 23 bases remaining between them. The V gene's germline CDR1 is GTSNPN and CDR2 SVGIG (reference sequence). The CDR3 covers 15 residues. CDR3 loop: CAYGPEAPREETQYF. CDR3 coding DNA: TGTGCCTACGGACCTGAGGCTCCCCGGGAGGAGACCCAGTACTTC. Variable domain in full (rest from reference TRBV30 and TRBJ2-5): SQTIHQWPATLVQPVGSPLSLECTVEGTSNPNLYWYRQAAGRGLQLLFYSVGIGQISSEVPQNLSASRPQDRQFILSSKKLLLSDSGFYLCAYGPEAPREETQYFGPGTRLLVL.

As DNA, the CDR3 is TGTGCCAGTAGTATAATTAAGGGACTAGCCTTTTACAATGAGCAGTTCTTC. This codes for CASSIIKGLAFYNEQFF. V is TRBV19 and J is TRBJ2-1; TRBD2 matches 9 bases. V was clipped by 2 bases and J by 4 bases; unmatched bases: 9. The length of the CDR3 is 17 residues. CDR1 is LNHDA, CDR2 SQIVND, per germline (reference sequence).

The CDR3 here is CASSESPNEQFF. For the CDR3, the DNA is TGCGCCAGCAGTGAGTCTCCCAATGAGCAGTTCTTC. V usage is TRBV10-1 and J usage is TRBJ2-1; no clear D gene. V lost 0 bases and J 6 bases, leaving 3 bases between the germline ends. The germline gives CDR1 WNHNN, CDR2 SYGVQD (reference sequence). The CDR3 runs to 12 residues.

J is TRBJ1-6 and V is TRBV30; D remains unclear. The germline V gene encodes CDR1 GTSNPN and CDR2 SVGIG (reference sequence). The CDR3 totals 13 residues. V was shortened by 1 base and J by 6 bases, with 7 bases between the two germline ends. CDR3: CAWSAGLNSPLHF. Here the CDR3 DNA reads TGTGCCTGGAGTGCCGGGCTTAATTCACCCCTCCACTTT.

The V gene is TRBV4-1, the J gene TRBJ2-7, with 8 bases aligning to TRBD1. V shed 4 bases, J shed 2 bases, and the junction held 7 bases outside the gene matches. CDR1 is MGHRA, CDR2 YSYEKL, per germline. There are 15 residues in the CDR3. CDR3 region: CASSPRDRPTYEQYF. CDR3 nucleotide sequence: TGCGCCAGCAGCCCGCGGGACAGGCCTACCTACGAGCAGTACTTC.

J is TRBJ1-6 and V is TRBV7-8; a weak D match, TRBD1 (6 bases). Germline values: CDR1 SGHVS, CDR2 FQNEAQ. Between the trimmed V and J ends, which lost 3 bases and 1 base, there was a span of 13 bases. The CDR3 contains 17 residues. Written as DNA, the CDR3 is TGTGCCAGCAGCTTGTCGGGGGGCAAGTCCTATAATTCACCCCTCCACTTT. Protein: CASSLSGGKSYNSPLHF. Looking up the rest from reference TRBV7-8 and TRBJ1-6 gives the full variable domain: GAGVSQSPRYKVAKRGQDVALRCDPISGHVSLFWYQQALGQGPEFLTYFQNEAQLDKSGLPSDRFFAERPEGSVSTLKIQRTQQEDSAVYLCASSLSGGKSYNSPLHFGNGTRLTVT.

The rearrangement links TRBV5-1 to TRBJ2-3; 13 bases agree with TRBD2. Germline loops: CDR1 SGHRS, CDR2 YFSETQ. The CDR3 has 16 amino acids. J lost 4 bases, V lost 0 bases, and 2 bases had no gene match. Written as DNA, the CDR3 is TGCGCCAGCAGCTTGGGCGGACTAGCGGGGGCAGATACGCAGTATTTT. Encoded protein: CASSLGGLAGADTQYF. Full variable domain (remainder filled in from reference TRBV5-1 and TRBJ2-3): KAGVTQTPRYLIKTRGQQVTLSCSPISGHRSVSWYQQTPGQGLQFLFEYFSETQRNKGNFPGRFSGRQFSNSRSEMNVSTLELGDSALYLCASSLGGLAGADTQYFGPGTRLTVL.

The V gene is TRBV6-1, the J gene TRBJ2-7; tentatively, D is TRBD1 (5 bases). The CDR3 contains 13 residues. Germline-derived CDR1 and CDR2 are MNHNS and SASEGT. Trimming stripped 6 bases from V and 3 bases from J, with 12 bases between. The CDR3 loop reads CASRTGQDYEQYF. The CDR3 DNA reads as TGTGCCAGCAGGACCGGACAAGACTACGAGCAGTACTTC.

This clone was detected once. This chain connects TRBV9 to TRBJ2-2; D not certain. Germline CDR1 SGDLS, CDR2 YYNGEE. The CDR3 length is 15 residues. The V end lost 2 bases, the J end lost 1 base, and 9 bases lay between the germline ends. DNA of the CDR3: TGTGCCAGCAGCGTCGGCTGGGAGAACACCGGGGAGCTGTTTTTT. This sequence encodes CASSVGWENTGELFF.

This clone was recorded once. The rearrangement uses TRBV6-6 and TRBJ1-5; D not certain. The CDR3 totals 12 residues. From germline, CDR1 is MNHNY and CDR2 SVGAGI (reference sequence). CDR3 amino acids: CAASGPNQPQHF. The CDR3 nucleotides are TGTGCGGCGTCCGGCCCCAATCAGCCCCAGCATTTT.